Listed here are 4 T cell receptor beta chains from one sample, sequenced in a study of blood T cell repertoires in COVID-19. TCRdb's copy holds only in-frame clones and misses some; the assay was immunoSEQ multiplex PCR. Seen here are around 67,000 clones, about nine tenths observed once, and the top ten hold approximately 8%. The sample comprised peripheral blood. These receptor sequences come from a man in his fifties or sixties with active COVID-19.

V gene TRBV28 combines with J gene TRBJ2-7; D might be TRBD1 (6 bases). Trimming left V 3 bases short and J 2 bases short, with 11 bases between. The CDR3 runs to 14 residues. Germline lookup yields CDR1 MDHEN and CDR2 SYDVKM. Here the CDR3 DNA reads TGTGCCAGCAGTTTCACAGAGGGGGCCTACGAGCAGTACTTC. It is translated as CASSFTEGAYEQYF.

Only one count was recorded for this clone. This rearrangement joins TRBV7-6 to TRBJ2-7, with 8 bases that match TRBD2. Trimming removed 5 bases from V and 5 bases from J; junction bases left unmatched: 8. There are 14 residues in the CDR3. The V gene's germline CDR1 is SGHVS and CDR2 FNYEAQ. CDR3 DNA sequence: TGTGCCAGCAGCCCTCCGGGACTAGTAGACGAGCAGTACTTC. It specifies CASSPPGLVDEQYF.

This chain connects TRBV6-2 or TRBV6-3 to TRBJ2-7; maybe TRBD2 (5 bases). Germline V gene lookup returns CDR1 MNHEY and CDR2 SVGEGT. The CDR3 is made up of 14 amino acids. The V gene lost 5 bases and the J gene lost 4 bases, with 15 bases spanning the gap. CDR3 protein: CASSTSVPGYEQYF. Here the CDR3 DNA reads TGTGCCAGCAGTACCTCCGTTCCGGGGTACGAGCAGTACTTC.

This clone appeared a single time. The chain has TRBV2 and TRBJ1-5, with D hard to call. V lost 6 bases to trimming and J lost 5 bases, with 14 bases between them. Germline loops: CDR1 SNHLY, CDR2 FYNNEI. The CDR3 consists of 14 residues. The CDR3 here is CASSFINEDQPQHF. The CDR3 coding sequence is TGTGCCAGCAGCTTCATTAATGAGGATCAGCCCCAGCATTTT.